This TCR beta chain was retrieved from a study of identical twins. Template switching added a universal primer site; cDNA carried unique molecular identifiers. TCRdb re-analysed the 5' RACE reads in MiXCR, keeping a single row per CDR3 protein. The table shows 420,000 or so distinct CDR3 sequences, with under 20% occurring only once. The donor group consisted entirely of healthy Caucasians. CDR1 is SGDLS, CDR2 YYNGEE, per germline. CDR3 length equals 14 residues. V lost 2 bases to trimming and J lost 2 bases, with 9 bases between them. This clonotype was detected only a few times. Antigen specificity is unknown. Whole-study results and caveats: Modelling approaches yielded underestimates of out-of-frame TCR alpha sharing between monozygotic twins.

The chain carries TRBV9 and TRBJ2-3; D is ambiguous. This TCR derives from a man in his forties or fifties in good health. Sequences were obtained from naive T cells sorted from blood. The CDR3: CASSVGPDTDTQYF. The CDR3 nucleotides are TGTGCCAGCAGCGTCGGGCCGGACACAGATACGCAGTATTTT. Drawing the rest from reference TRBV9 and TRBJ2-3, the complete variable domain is DSGVTQTPKHLITATGQRVTLRCSPRSGDLSVYWYQQSLDQGLQFLIQYYNGEERAKGNILERFSAQQFPDLHSELNLSSLELGDSALYFCASSVGPDTDTQYFGPGTRLTVL.